Listed below are T cell receptor beta chains from one sample, sequenced in a study of cytomegalovirus exposure and HLA in healthy donors. Assay: immunoSEQ multiplex PCR; the TCRdb copy retains only in-frame clones and omits some. This table holds 120,000 to 150,000 clones, 70% to 80% found once. The source material was PBMCs. These receptors originate from a woman between 50 and 59 years old in good health and CMV-seronegative. Each CDR3 is given with its conserved first and last residue. The size entry is marked missing in some rows and otherwise reads once, few, many or a size class.

length,J,size,V,CDR3
16,TRBJ2-5,NA,TRBV5-1,CASSLDGQGIQETQYF
15,TRBJ1-3,NA,TRBV7-9,CAGGGATFSGNTIYF
16,TRBJ1-6,NA,TRBV2,CASSENGQAYNSPLHF
16,TRBJ1-3,NA,TRBV7-9,CSSSLREGAAGNTIYF
17,TRBJ2-1,NA,TRBV4-3,CASSQGGGTGGYNEQFF
13,NA,NA,TRBV11-3,CASSLGGGSEQYF
17,TRBJ2-1,NA,TRBV4-1,CASSTGRVGGSYNEQFF
16,TRBJ2-3,few,TRBV9,CASSPRQGWLSDTQYF
17,TRBJ1-2,NA,TRBV4-1,CASSHAAAGGKDYGYTF
17,TRBJ2-3,NA,TRBV25-1,CASSEFPGTSSTDTQYF
10,TRBJ1-2,NA,TRBV28,CASSYGGYTF
13,TRBJ1-1,NA,TRBV5-8,CASSLVRGTEAFF